The 28 T cell receptor beta chains below all came from one sample that was sequenced in a study of a mutant IDH1 vaccine in newly diagnosed glioma (dated by TCRdb to about 2021). Their antigen targets remain unknown. Read against the paper, the sample's time point label means: week 11, during vaccination. A 20-mer mutant IDH1 peptide at 300 micrograms in Montanide made up each vaccine dose, which was injected subcutaneously together with topical imiquimod. Preparation of the library involved the immunoSEQ multiplex PCR assay. Sourced from immuneACCESS, this table was stored by TCRdb with only in-frame sequences that have V and J called. A share of the clones is absent; for the studies checked, an unresolved V gene accounts for under half, and the remainder has no known explanation. This sample has tens of thousands of clones in its table, and roughly 78% of those were observed once. The ten largest clonotypes hold around 25% of the sample.

Material: PBMCs, obtained from a glioma patient whose treatment included an IDH1 peptide vaccine. The receptors originated from a man aged 25 to 45 with glioma.

The chain joins TRBV30 to TRBJ2-5; D may correspond to TRBD1 or TRBD2 (6 bases each). Per germline, CDR1 GTSNPN and CDR2 SVGIG (reference sequence). Trimming shortened V by 5 bases and J by 6 bases, and 22 bases separated the two germline ends. The CDR3 extends over 15 amino acids. CDR3 loop: CAWVGVEGGGKTQYF. In nucleotides, the CDR3 is TGTGCCTGGGTGGGAGTGGAGGGGGGCGGGAAGACCCAGTACTTC.

J is TRBJ2-7 and V is TRBV7-2, with 7 bases fitting TRBD1. Germline loops: CDR1 SGHTA, CDR2 FQGNSA. The length of the CDR3 is 13 residues. J lost 2 bases, V lost 10 bases, and 8 bases had no gene match. The CDR3 nucleotides read TGTGCCACCGCCACCGACAGGGCCTACGAGCAGTACTTC. Its protein product is CATATDRAYEQYF.

The chain has TRBV7-6 and TRBJ2-7; TRBD2 matches at 7 bases. J lost 4 bases, V lost 0 bases, and 12 bases had no gene match. Germline-derived CDR1 and CDR2 are SGHVS and FNYEAQ. The CDR3 is 17 amino acids. CDR3 protein: CASSLAPSGGTLYEQYF. CDR3 DNA: TGTGCCAGCAGCTTAGCGCCTTCGGGGGGTACCCTATACGAGCAGTACTTC.

This clone has only a few counts. The chain recombines TRBV5-6 with TRBJ2-2, with a tentative D call TRBD1 (6 bases). CDR3 length: 14 amino acids. Germline V CDR1 and CDR2: SGHDT, YYEEEE. With 0 bases removed from V and 8 bases from J, the gap between germline ends came to 11 bases. CDR3 in amino acids: CASSLGTVLGELFF. DNA of the CDR3: TGTGCCAGCAGCTTGGGGACAGTTTTAGGGGAGCTGTTTTTT.

V usage is TRBV9 and J usage is TRBJ1-3, with unresolved D. The CDR3 extends over 15 amino acids. V was clipped by 5 bases and J by 0 bases, with 12 bases between them. The germline V gene has CDR1 SGDLS and CDR2 YYNGEE. The CDR3 here is CASSETESSGNTIYF. CDR3 DNA: TGTGCCAGCAGTGAAACAGAGAGCTCTGGAAACACCATATATTTT.

The rearrangement uses TRBV5-5 and TRBJ1-5; perhaps TRBD1 as D (5 bases). Trimming removed 1 base at V and 3 bases at J, with 11 bases between. The CDR3 totals 15 residues. Germline V gene data show CDR1 as SGHKS and CDR2 as YYEKEE (reference sequence). The CDR3 DNA follows: TGTGCCAGCAGCTTGATGGGGGGTGACAATCAGCCCCAGCATTTT. Its protein is CASSLMGGDNQPQHF.

The chain links TRBV15 to TRBJ1-5; D ambiguous. CDR3 length: 16 residues. Germline-derived CDR1 and CDR2 are LNHNV and YYDKDF (reference sequence). V dropped 1 base and J dropped 0 bases, with 10 bases sitting between them. CDR3 region: CATSRVRTYSNQPQHF. The CDR3 nucleotides read TGTGCCACCAGCAGAGTTCGTACCTATAGCAATCAGCCCCAGCATTTT.

This chain connects TRBV11-2 to TRBJ2-7; D remains ambiguous. This CDR3 has 13 residues. CDR1 is SGHAT and CDR2 is FQNNGV in the germline V gene. V shed 5 bases and J shed 1 base, with 9 bases lying between them. CDR3 region: CASSPGLSYEQYF. Here the CDR3 DNA reads TGTGCCAGCAGCCCCGGTCTATCCTACGAGCAGTACTTC.

The V and J genes are TRBV5-1 and TRBJ1-3; the D is unclear. The CDR3 has 15 residues. The germline CDR1 and CDR2 sequences are SGHRS and YFSETQ. V lost 1 base, J lost 0 bases, and 8 bases lay in between. CDR3 sequence (DNA): TGCGCCAGCAGCTTGAGCCGTTCCTCTGGAAACACCATATATTTT. This gives the protein CASSLSRSSGNTIYF.

The gene calls are TRBV5-6 and TRBJ1-6; a weak D match, TRBD1 (5 bases). From germline, CDR1 is SGHDT and CDR2 YYEEEE. The V and J ends lost 4 bases and 0 bases respectively, with 14 bases between them. This CDR3 comprises 17 residues. The CDR3 region has the DNA TGTGCCAGCAGCCCCCGAGGGGCGGACTCCTATAATTCACCCCTCCACTTT. Residues: CASSPRGADSYNSPLHF.

This CDR3 is CASSLGQVYEQYF. Written as DNA, the CDR3 is TGTGCCAGCAGCTTGGGACAGGTCTACGAGCAGTACTTC. The chain couples TRBV5-6 to TRBJ2-7, with D tentatively TRBD1 (6 bases). CDR3 length: 13 residues. Germline V CDR1 and CDR2: SGHDT, YYEEEE. The V and J ends lost 0 bases and 3 bases respectively, with 7 bases between them.

The rearrangement links TRBV7-8 to TRBJ1-6; the D is unclear. CDR3 length: 15 residues. CDR1 and CDR2 (germline): SGHVS, FQNEAQ. V lost 6 bases and J lost 4, with 13 bases in between. In DNA form, the CDR3 reads TGTGCCAGCAGTCACGGTCGGAATTATAATTCACCCCTCCACTTT. It yields the protein CASSHGRNYNSPLHF.

The chain combines TRBV15 with TRBJ1-1; 8 bases fit TRBD1. This CDR3 spans 14 amino acids. The trim removed 8 bases at V and 1 base at J, leaving 6 bases unmatched. Germline V gives CDR1 LNHNV, CDR2 YYDKDF (reference sequence). The CDR3 region has the DNA TGTGCCACCTGGCTAGGGACAGGGAACACTGAAGCTTTCTTT. Amino acids: CATWLGTGNTEAFF.

V gene TRBV6-1 combines with J gene TRBJ1-1; perhaps TRBD1 as D (6 bases). Germline V gene data show CDR1 as MNHNS and CDR2 as SASEGT. Trimming removed 0 bases from V and 5 bases from J, with 19 bases in between. The CDR3 length is 17 residues. The CDR3 DNA follows: TGTGCCAGCAGTGAAGCCGCCGGTGGGGGGGCGAGTACTGAAGCTTTCTTT. Its protein is CASSEAAGGGASTEAFF.

This rearrangement joins TRBV30 to TRBJ2-7, with a weak D call TRBD2 (5 bases). With 1 base removed from V and 1 base from J, the gap between germline ends came to 14 bases. The CDR3 is 15 amino acids. CDR1 is GTSNPN, CDR2 SVGIG, per germline (reference sequence). CDR3 residues: CAWSAERAPSYEQYF. In DNA, the CDR3 is TGTGCCTGGAGTGCCGAGAGGGCCCCGTCCTACGAGCAGTACTTC.

CDR3 in DNA: TGTGCCAGCAGCTCAGGGCCAGTAACTAGCGGGAATTCCTACAATGAGCAGTTCTTC. Translating gives CASSSGPVTSGNSYNEQFF. The chain recombines TRBV5-6 with TRBJ2-1, with 10 bases aligning to TRBD2. Germline V gene data show CDR1 as SGHDT and CDR2 as YYEEEE. Germline trimming cut 3 bases from V and 1 base from J; bases unmatched to any gene: 13. There are 19 residues in the CDR3. The whole variable domain, filled in from reference TRBV5-6 and TRBJ2-1, reads DAGVTQSPTHLIKTRGQQVTLRCSPKSGHDTVSWYQQALGQGPQFIFQYYEEEERQRGNFPDRFSGHQFPNYSSELNVNALLLGDSALYLCASSSGPVTSGNSYNEQFFGPGTRLTVL.

V is TRBV6-6 and J is TRBJ1-1; D not certain. There are 14 residues in the CDR3. In germline, CDR1 is MNHNY, CDR2 SVGAGI (reference sequence). Trimming took off 6 bases at V and 2 bases at J, with 13 bases between the two ends. CDR3 DNA: TGTGCCAGCAGGTTAACCGCTGACAACACTGAAGCTTTCTTT. Amino acids: CASRLTADNTEAFF.

This chain connects TRBV30 to TRBJ2-2; 7 nucleotides align to TRBD1. CDR1 GTSNPN and CDR2 SVGIG come from the germline V gene (reference sequence). The CDR3 sequence is 14 residues long. The ends lost 8 bases at V and 2 bases at J; junction bases unmatched: 8. The CDR3 sequence is CAGPGTANTGELFF. In nucleotides, the CDR3 is TGTGCCGGACCCGGGACAGCTAACACCGGGGAGCTGTTTTTT.

The sample holds one count of this clone. The CDR3 region has the DNA TGTGCCAGCAGCTTGGGGGGACCGGGACCTAGCGAAAAACTGTTTTTT. Protein sequence: CASSLGGPGPSEKLFF. The rearrangement joins TRBV5-4 to TRBJ1-4; the D gene is possibly TRBD1 (5 bases). V was clipped by 0 bases and J by 8 bases, with 17 bases between them. The germline V gene encodes CDR1 SGHNT and CDR2 YYREEE (reference sequence). The CDR3 loop spans 16 amino acids.

The chain recombines TRBV5-5 with TRBJ1-3; no definite D call. With 3 bases removed from V and 8 bases from J, the gap between germline ends came to 15 bases. The CDR3 runs to 14 residues. Germline values: CDR1 SGHKS, CDR2 YYEKEE (reference sequence). The CDR3 DNA follows: TGTGCCAGCAGCTGGAGTGGCCGCGGGGACACCATATATTTT. It is translated as CASSWSGRGDTIYF.

This clone was seen a handful of times. The gene calls are TRBV19 and TRBJ1-5; D not certain. CDR3 length equals 16 residues. Germline V gives CDR1 LNHDA, CDR2 SQIVND (reference sequence). Trimming pared 5 bases from V and 2 bases from J, leaving 16 bases between. Written as DNA, the CDR3 is TGTGCCAGTAGTCTCTCCCCTAGGGAAGGCAATCAGCCCCAGCATTTT. It yields the protein CASSLSPREGNQPQHF.

The rearrangement joins TRBV2 to TRBJ1-2; 9 positions match TRBD1. Germline CDR1 and CDR2: SNHLY and FYNNEI. The ends lost 3 bases at V and 5 bases at J; junction bases unmatched: 4. This CDR3 region has 14 residues. As DNA, the CDR3 is TGTGCCAGCAGTGACACAGGGGGCCGTTATGGCTACACCTTC. Translated, it gives CASSDTGGRYGYTF.

The chain combines TRBV30 with TRBJ1-2, with D unclear. Trimming cost V 4 bases and J 5 bases, with 29 bases left between them. The CDR3 covers 18 residues. The germline CDR1 and CDR2 sequences are GTSNPN and SVGIG (reference sequence). The CDR3 DNA reads as TGTGCCTGGACCCGGTCAGTAGGGAGCCCCTCTGCTTATTATGGCTACACCTTC. The encoded protein is CAWTRSVGSPSAYYGYTF.

The V call is TRBV2, the J call TRBJ2-1; D uncertain. The CDR3 loop spans 14 amino acids. V gave up 3 bases and J gave up 0 bases, with 6 bases separating them. Germline V gives CDR1 SNHLY, CDR2 FYNNEI. The DNA of the CDR3 is TGTGCCAGCAGTGAGAAGAGCTCCTACAATGAGCAGTTCTTC. Encoded protein: CASSEKSSYNEQFF.

This chain joins TRBV6-1 and TRBJ2-7; D remains unclear. V dropped 3 bases and J dropped 2 bases, with 11 bases sitting between them. The CDR3 runs to 14 residues. The germline V gene has CDR1 MNHNS and CDR2 SASEGT. The CDR3 here is CASSDVDGTYEQYF. DNA for the CDR3: TGTGCCAGCAGTGATGTCGACGGAACCTACGAGCAGTACTTC.

This clone is termed medium-sized. The rearrangement links TRBV18 to TRBJ2-2, with D uncertain. CDR1 is KGHSH, CDR2 LQKENI, per germline. With 4 bases removed from V and 6 bases from J, the gap between germline ends came to 18 bases. The CDR3 covers 16 residues. The CDR3 protein is CASSRSSGVLSGELFF. CDR3 DNA sequence: TGTGCCAGCTCACGTTCGTCGGGCGTTTTGTCCGGGGAGCTGTTTTTT.

The CDR3 nucleotides read TGTGCCAGCAGCGTGGGGACTAGCGGAAACAGCTACGAGCAGTACTTC. Protein: CASSVGTSGNSYEQYF. The chain has TRBV7-6 and TRBJ2-7, with 11 positions matching TRBD2. The CDR3 is 16 amino acids. The V gene end was trimmed by 5 bases and the J gene end by 3 bases; junction bases not matched to a gene: 9. Germline lookup yields CDR1 SGHVS and CDR2 FNYEAQ.

The chain joins TRBV11-2 to TRBJ2-3, with D possibly called TRBD1 or TRBD2 (5 bases each). In germline, CDR1 is SGHAT, CDR2 FQNNGV. The CDR3 is 11 residues long. Trimming pared 8 bases from V and 6 bases from J, leaving 9 bases between. CDR3: CASSWGDTQYF. As DNA, the CDR3 is TGTGCCAGCTCGTGGGGGGATACGCAGTATTTT.